This is a list of T cell receptor beta chains from one sample in a study of blood T cell repertoires in COVID-19. Method: immunoSEQ multiplex PCR; TCRdb's copy keeps in-frame clones and lacks some. The table includes roughly 250,000 clones, over 70% detected once. Specimen: peripheral blood. These receptors were obtained from a woman older than 75 with acute or convalescent COVID-19. CDR3s include the opening cysteine and the closing phenylalanine or tryptophan. The order of the fields is J gene, D gene, V gene, clone size, CDR3 protein, CDR3 DNA. A D gene is named only where the DNA matches it firmly. Rows may omit the clone size; those that give it use once, few, many or a size class.

j_gene: TRBJ1-3
d_gene: TRBD1
v_gene: TRBV4-2
abundance: .
CDR3aa: CASSQAPRGQPGNTIYF
CDR3nt: TGTGCCAGCAGCCAAGCACCTAGGGGGCAACCTGGAAACACCATATATTTT

j_gene: TRBJ1-2
d_gene: TRBD1
v_gene: TRBV10-2
abundance: .
CDR3aa: CASSRQGDNYGYTF
CDR3nt: TGCGCCAGCAGTCGACAGGGAGATAACTATGGCTACACCTTC

j_gene: TRBJ2-1
d_gene: .
v_gene: TRBV9
abundance: .
CDR3aa: CASSVAPENEQFF
CDR3nt: TGTGCCAGCAGCGTAGCCCCGGAGAATGAGCAGTTCTTC

j_gene: TRBJ1-1
d_gene: .
v_gene: TRBV18
abundance: .
CDR3aa: CASSASGQMNTEAFF
CDR3nt: TGTGCCAGCTCTGCCTCAGGACAGATGAACACTGAAGCTTTCTTT

j_gene: TRBJ2-7
d_gene: TRBD1
v_gene: TRBV10-1
abundance: .
CDR3aa: CASSGGQGRGRSDYEQYF
CDR3nt: TGCGCCAGCAGTGGGGGACAGGGTCGCGGTCGGTCCGACTACGAGCAGTACTTC

j_gene: TRBJ2-5
d_gene: TRBD1
v_gene: TRBV30
abundance: .
CDR3aa: CAWSAYTGAETQYF
CDR3nt: TGTGCCTGGAGTGCCTACACAGGGGCAGAGACCCAGTACTTC

j_gene: TRBJ2-7
d_gene: TRBD1
v_gene: TRBV5-1
abundance: .
CDR3aa: CASSLGTGFLYEQYF
CDR3nt: TGCGCCAGCAGCTTGGGGACAGGGTTTCTGTACGAGCAGTACTTC

j_gene: TRBJ2-1
d_gene: TRBD2
v_gene: TRBV5-1
abundance: .
CDR3aa: CASSPPGLALYNEQFF
CDR3nt: TGCGCCAGCAGTCCTCCGGGACTAGCCCTCTACAATGAGCAGTTCTTC

j_gene: TRBJ1-1
d_gene: .
v_gene: TRBV19
abundance: .
CDR3aa: CASSIGGGHVRTEAFF
CDR3nt: TGTGCCAGTAGTATAGGGGGAGGACATGTCCGCACTGAAGCTTTCTTT

j_gene: TRBJ1-2
d_gene: TRBD1
v_gene: TRBV27
abundance: .
CDR3aa: CASSFRDRGGYTF
CDR3nt: TGTGCCAGCAGTTTCCGGGACAGGGGTGGCTACACCTTC

j_gene: TRBJ2-5
d_gene: .
v_gene: TRBV6-5
abundance: .
CDR3aa: CASRRPQGTQYF
CDR3nt: TGTGCCAGCAGACGCCCCCAGGGGACCCAGTACTTC

j_gene: TRBJ1-2
d_gene: TRBD1
v_gene: TRBV6-6
abundance: .
CDR3aa: CASKVTGTGDYGYTF
CDR3nt: TGTGCCAGCAAGGTCACCGGGACAGGTGACTATGGCTACACCTTC

j_gene: TRBJ1-2
d_gene: TRBD1
v_gene: TRBV3-1/TRBV3-2
abundance: .
CDR3aa: CASSLRQGTNYGYTF
CDR3nt: TGTGCCAGCAGCCTTCGACAGGGTACTAACTATGGCTACACCTTC

j_gene: TRBJ1-6
d_gene: .
v_gene: TRBV6-2/TRBV6-3
abundance: .
CDR3aa: CASSPGQKYNSPLHF
CDR3nt: TGTGCCAGCAGTCCGGGACAAAAATATAATTCACCCCTCCACTTT

j_gene: TRBJ1-2
d_gene: .
v_gene: TRBV6-1
abundance: .
CDR3aa: CASSEKAREPNYGYTF
CDR3nt: TGTGCCAGCAGTGAAAAGGCTCGGGAACCTAACTATGGCTACACCTTC

j_gene: TRBJ1-6
d_gene: TRBD1
v_gene: TRBV18
abundance: .
CDR3aa: CASSYGQGGNSPLHF
CDR3nt: TGTGCCAGCTCCTACGGACAGGGAGGGAATTCACCCCTCCACTTT

j_gene: TRBJ2-1
d_gene: .
v_gene: TRBV11-2
abundance: .
CDR3aa: CASSLADSYNEQFF
CDR3nt: TGTGCCAGCAGCTTGGCTGACTCCTACAATGAGCAGTTCTTC

j_gene: TRBJ1-2
d_gene: TRBD1
v_gene: TRBV9
abundance: .
CDR3aa: CASRSDLGQVGRGYTF
CDR3nt: TGTGCCAGCCGGTCGGATCTAGGACAGGTCGGGCGTGGCTACACCTTC

j_gene: TRBJ1-5
d_gene: .
v_gene: TRBV4-1
abundance: .
CDR3aa: CASSPLWIANQPQHF
CDR3nt: TGCGCCAGCAGCCCACTATGGATAGCCAATCAGCCCCAGCATTTT

j_gene: TRBJ1-1
d_gene: TRBD1
v_gene: TRBV4-3
abundance: .
CDR3aa: CASSQDLDRGEAFF
CDR3nt: TGCGCCAGCAGCCAAGATCTGGACAGGGGCGAAGCTTTCTTT

j_gene: TRBJ2-7
d_gene: .
v_gene: TRBV3-1/TRBV3-2
abundance: .
CDR3aa: CASSLRDTYEQYF
CDR3nt: TGTGCCAGCAGCCTACGGGACACCTACGAGCAGTACTTC

j_gene: TRBJ2-7
d_gene: TRBD1
v_gene: TRBV19
abundance: .
CDR3aa: CASSMIGTGAYEQYF
CDR3nt: TGTGCCAGTAGTATGATCGGGACAGGGGCCTACGAGCAGTACTTC

j_gene: TRBJ1-3
d_gene: .
v_gene: TRBV7-9
abundance: .
CDR3aa: CASSLAGGQGFSGNTIYF
CDR3nt: TGTGCCAGCAGCTTAGCCGGGGGGCAGGGATTCTCTGGAAACACCATATATTTT

j_gene: TRBJ2-3
d_gene: TRBD2
v_gene: TRBV5-1
abundance: .
CDR3aa: CASSLVAGGTDTQYF
CDR3nt: TGCGCCAGCAGCTTGGTAGCGGGAGGGACAGATACGCAGTATTTT

j_gene: TRBJ2-3
d_gene: TRBD2
v_gene: TRBV6-7
abundance: .
CDR3aa: CANVHLGSGRPIYVSIRDTQYF
CDR3nt: TGTGCCAACGTACACCTTGGAAGCGGGAGGCCTATCTATGTTTCTATACGAGATACGCAGTATTTT

j_gene: TRBJ2-5
d_gene: TRBD1
v_gene: TRBV12-3/TRBV12-4
abundance: once
CDR3aa: CASRDRAGETQYF
CDR3nt: TGTGCCAGCAGGGACAGGGCGGGCGAGACCCAGTACTTC

j_gene: TRBJ2-2
d_gene: TRBD2
v_gene: TRBV2
abundance: few
CDR3aa: CASSTGLAGVLGELFF
CDR3nt: TGTGCCAGCAGTACGGGACTAGCGGGAGTTCTCGGGGAGCTGTTTTTT

j_gene: TRBJ1-1
d_gene: TRBD1
v_gene: TRBV7-2
abundance: .
CDR3aa: CASSARDRSEAFF
CDR3nt: TGTGCCAGCAGCGCCCGGGACAGGTCTGAAGCTTTCTTT

j_gene: TRBJ2-7
d_gene: .
v_gene: TRBV6-1
abundance: .
CDR3aa: CASSEQGTRTYEQYF
CDR3nt: TGTGCCAGCAGTGAACAGGGGACCCGTACCTACGAGCAGTACTTC

j_gene: TRBJ1-5
d_gene: TRBD1
v_gene: TRBV7-9
abundance: .
CDR3aa: CASSRQGSNQPQHF
CDR3nt: TGTGCCAGCAGCCGACAGGGTAGCAATCAGCCCCAGCATTTT

j_gene: TRBJ2-7
d_gene: .
v_gene: TRBV6-5
abundance: .
CDR3aa: CASSSLVSTGYEQYF
CDR3nt: TGTGCCAGCAGTTCCCTTGTTTCCACAGGGTACGAGCAGTACTTC

j_gene: TRBJ1-1
d_gene: .
v_gene: TRBV30
abundance: .
CDR3aa: CAWTSMGLNTEAFF
CDR3nt: TGTGCCTGGACTTCTATGGGGCTGAACACTGAAGCTTTCTTT

j_gene: TRBJ1-1
d_gene: TRBD1
v_gene: TRBV19
abundance: .
CDR3aa: CASSGQVTEAFF
CDR3nt: TGTGCCAGTAGTGGACAGGTCACTGAAGCTTTCTTT

j_gene: TRBJ2-1
d_gene: TRBD1
v_gene: TRBV5-1
abundance: .
CDR3aa: CASQLGDRANEQFF
CDR3nt: TGCGCCAGCCAACTGGGGGACAGGGCAAATGAGCAGTTCTTC

j_gene: TRBJ1-2
d_gene: TRBD1
v_gene: TRBV27
abundance: once
CDR3aa: CASRPRDRPYYGYTF
CDR3nt: TGTGCCAGCAGACCTAGGGACAGGCCGTACTATGGCTACACCTTC

j_gene: TRBJ2-7
d_gene: TRBD1
v_gene: TRBV5-1
abundance: few
CDR3aa: CASSLPGQGVHYEQYF
CDR3nt: TGCGCCAGCAGCCTCCCCGGACAGGGGGTACACTACGAGCAGTACTTC

j_gene: TRBJ1-3
d_gene: TRBD1
v_gene: TRBV6-6
abundance: .
CDR3aa: CASSPTGGTGNTIYF
CDR3nt: TGTGCCAGCAGCCCGACAGGGGGAACCGGAAACACCATATATTTT

j_gene: TRBJ2-7
d_gene: .
v_gene: TRBV7-9
abundance: .
CDR3aa: CASSLVREQQYF
CDR3nt: TGTGCCAGCAGCTTAGTGCGAGAGCAGCAGTACTTC

j_gene: TRBJ2-5
d_gene: .
v_gene: TRBV21-1
abundance: .
CDR3aa: CASSKKCVETAKEETQYF
CDR3nt: TGTGCCAGCAGCAAAAAGTGCGTGGAGACAGCCAAAGAGGAGACCCAGTACTTC

j_gene: TRBJ2-5
d_gene: .
v_gene: TRBV6-5
abundance: .
CDR3aa: CASSIQGRLQETQYF
CDR3nt: TGTGCCAGCAGTATCCAGGGGCGGCTCCAAGAGACCCAGTACTTC

j_gene: TRBJ2-1
d_gene: TRBD2
v_gene: TRBV10-1
abundance: .
CDR3aa: CASSDSGRVTEQFF
CDR3nt: TGCGCCAGCAGCGATAGCGGGAGGGTTACTGAGCAGTTCTTC

j_gene: TRBJ2-2
d_gene: .
v_gene: TRBV2
abundance: .
CDR3aa: CASSGQNTGELFF
CDR3nt: TGTGCCAGCAGTGGTCAGAACACCGGGGAGCTGTTTTTT

j_gene: TRBJ1-2
d_gene: .
v_gene: TRBV27
abundance: .
CDR3aa: CASSLSRDSYGYTF
CDR3nt: TGTGCCAGCAGTTTAAGCAGGGATAGCTATGGCTACACCTTC

j_gene: TRBJ1-4
d_gene: .
v_gene: TRBV5-6
abundance: .
CDR3aa: CASSFKSGATNEKLFF
CDR3nt: TGTGCCAGCAGCTTTAAGTCAGGTGCAACTAATGAAAAACTGTTTTTT